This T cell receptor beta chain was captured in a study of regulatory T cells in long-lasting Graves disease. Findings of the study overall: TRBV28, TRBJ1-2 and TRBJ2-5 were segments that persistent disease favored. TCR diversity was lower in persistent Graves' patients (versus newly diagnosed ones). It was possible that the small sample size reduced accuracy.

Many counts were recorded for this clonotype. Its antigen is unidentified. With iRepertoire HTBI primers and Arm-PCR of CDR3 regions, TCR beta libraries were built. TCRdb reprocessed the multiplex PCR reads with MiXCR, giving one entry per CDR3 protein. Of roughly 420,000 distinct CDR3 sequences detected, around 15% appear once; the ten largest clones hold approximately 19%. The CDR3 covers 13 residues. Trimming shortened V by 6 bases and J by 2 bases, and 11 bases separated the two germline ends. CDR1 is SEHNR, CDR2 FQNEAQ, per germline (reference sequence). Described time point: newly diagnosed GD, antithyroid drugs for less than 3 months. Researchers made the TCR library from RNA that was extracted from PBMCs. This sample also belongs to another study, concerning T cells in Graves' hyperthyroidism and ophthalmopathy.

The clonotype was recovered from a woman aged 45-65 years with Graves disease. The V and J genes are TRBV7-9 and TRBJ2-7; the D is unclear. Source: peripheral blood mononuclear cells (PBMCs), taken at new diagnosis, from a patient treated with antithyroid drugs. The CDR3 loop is CASRKPPTYEQYF. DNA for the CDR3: TGTGCCAGCAGAAAGCCACCTACCTACGAGCAGTACTTC.